These 7 T cell receptor beta chains came from one sample sequenced in a study of blood T cell repertoires in COVID-19. Here immunoSEQ multiplex PCR was the method, and the copy in TCRdb shows in-frame clones only, minus some. The sample comprises 300,000 to 350,000 clones, about nine tenths of which are singletons, and around 2.1% rests with the top ten. Sequencing was done on a sample of peripheral blood. These receptors all come from a young man with active or convalescent COVID-19.

The rearrangement links TRBV7-2 to TRBJ2-1; possibly TRBD2 for D (5 bases). CDR3 length: 15 amino acids. Germline V gene data show CDR1 as SGHTA and CDR2 as FQGNSA. V lost 3 bases, J lost 4 bases, and 13 bases lay in between. In nucleotides, the CDR3 is TGTGCCAGCAGCTTCGTGGCGGAGGCTTACAATGAGCAGTTCTTC. This gives the protein CASSFVAEAYNEQFF.

In regard to this clone: One end of the junction varies from germline; a read error may be responsible. This chain uses TRBV3-1 (or the pseudogene TRBV3-2) with TRBJ2-2; D might be TRBD2 (7 bases). Per the germline V gene, CDR1 is LGHDT and CDR2 is YNNKEL (reference sequence). The CDR3 has 15 residues. CDR3 in DNA: TGTGCCAGCAGTGGGGGGGGGCCGAACCCCGGGGAGCTGTTTTTT. Its protein product is CASSGGGPNPGELFF.

V is TRBV7-2 and J is TRBJ2-1, with 8 positions matching TRBD1. With 2 bases clipped from V and 1 base from J, the junction kept 4 bases outside the gene matches. The V gene's germline CDR1 is SGHTA and CDR2 FQGNSA. The CDR3 covers 16 residues. The CDR3 loop is CASSLRGTGSYNEQFF. Here the CDR3 DNA reads TGTGCCAGCAGCTTAAGGGGGACAGGTTCCTACAATGAGCAGTTCTTC.

Only a few counts were recorded for this clone. The rearrangement joins TRBV10-3 to TRBJ2-5; no definite D call. The germline V and J ends were trimmed by 0 bases and 4 bases, with 9 bases remaining between them. CDR3 size: 14 residues. Germline CDR1 reads ENHRY; CDR2 reads SYGVKD. The CDR3 reads CAISESLVSETQYF. The CDR3, as DNA: TGTGCCATCAGTGAGTCCTTAGTCTCAGAGACCCAGTACTTC.

This CDR3 is CASSYSRTQNTGELFF. In DNA, the CDR3 is TGTGCCAGCAGTTACTCCCGGACACAGAACACCGGGGAGCTGTTTTTT. V and J are TRBV6-5 and TRBJ2-2, with D perhaps matching TRBD1 (5 bases). This CDR3 is 16 amino acids long. V lost 0 bases and J lost 1, with 9 bases in between. The germline V gene encodes CDR1 MNHEY and CDR2 SVGAGI.

The chain has TRBV9 and TRBJ2-7; TRBD1 matches at 7 bases. The CDR3 has 16 amino acids. Germline V gene data show CDR1 as SGDLS and CDR2 as YYNGEE. V trimming: 3 bases; J trimming: 3 bases; junction bases outside the gene matches: 12. CDR3: CASSASGTVHYYEQYF. In nucleotides, the CDR3 is TGTGCCAGCAGCGCCTCCGGGACAGTCCACTACTACGAGCAGTACTTC.

This rearrangement joins TRBV5-4 to TRBJ2-7; 11 positions match TRBD2. Germline V gene data show CDR1 as SGHNT and CDR2 as YYREEE (reference sequence). V lost 6 bases and J lost 2; bases outside the gene matches: 10. The CDR3 extends over 16 amino acids. The CDR3 sequence: CASTPPPSGRTYEQYF. Written as DNA, the CDR3 is TGTGCCAGCACTCCACCCCCTAGCGGGAGGACCTACGAGCAGTACTTC.